A selection of T cell receptor beta chains follows, all from one sample in a study of liver allograft versus peripheral blood T cells. TCRdb redid the calling of the reads with MiXCR, one entry per CDR3 protein. The table has 3,500 to 4,500 distinct CDR3 sequences, around 15% seen once. The receptors stem from a human patient who had a liver transplant. Some T cells may be supplied by the graft donor. The CDR3 runs from the conserved cysteine through the conserved F or W. D genes are given only for firm matches. Clone size is given for some rows only: seen once, a few or many times, or a class if the clone is expanded.

abundance	v_gene	d_gene	j_gene	CDR3nt	CDR3aa
few	TRBV5-4	TRBD1	TRBJ2-5	TGTGCCAGCAGCCTGGCGACAGGGACAGAGACCCAGTACTTC	CASSLATGTETQYF
medium-sized	TRBV6-1	-	TRBJ2-7	TGTGCCAGCAGTGAAAGGGACTACGAGCAGTACTTC	CASSERDYEQYF
medium-sized	TRBV19	-	TRBJ2-7	TGTGCCAGTAGTACCGGACAGGGACTAGCTTACGAGCAGTACTTC	CASSTGQGLAYEQYF
medium-sized	TRBV19	-	TRBJ1-3	TGTGCCAGTAGCCCATGGCAGGTTGGATACACCATATATTTT	CASSPWQVGYTIYF
-	TRBV7-9	-	TRBJ1-4	TGTGCCAGCAGCGTGTCCGGGGGCTCGGAAAAACTGTTTTTT	CASSVSGGSEKLFF
medium-sized	TRBV7-2	-	TRBJ2-3	TGTGCCAGCAGCTCCCTATCAGCTAGCACAGATACGCAGTATTTT	CASSSLSASTDTQYF
medium-sized	TRBV14	-	TRBJ1-2	TGTGCCAGCAGCCCCACCACCGGCTTCTATGGCTACACCTTC	CASSPTTGFYGYTF
few	TRBV2	-	TRBJ1-6	TGTGCCAGCAGTGAAGCCCATCAGGCTTACTATAATTCACCCCTCCACTTT	CASSEAHQAYYNSPLHF
medium-sized	TRBV19	TRBD2	TRBJ2-1	TGTGCCAGTAGTATAGATCTATGGGCTAGCGGGAGTCTCTACAATGAGCAGTTCTTC	CASSIDLWASGSLYNEQFF
medium-sized	TRBV7-9	-	TRBJ1-5	TGTGCCAGCAGCTCAGGGTTGGGCAATCAGCCCCAGCATTTT	CASSSGLGNQPQHF
medium-sized	TRBV14	TRBD2	TRBJ2-1	TGTGCCAGCAGCCCTCGGGGGGGCTACGACTACAATGAGCAGTTCTTC	CASSPRGGYDYNEQFF
medium-sized	TRBV20-1	-	TRBJ2-7	TGCAGTGCTAGACTACAGGGAGGGGGCTACGAGCAGTACTTC	CSARLQGGGYEQYF
many	TRBV19	-	TRBJ2-1	TGTGCCAGTGGGTATGAGTACAATGAGCAGTTCTTC	CASGYEYNEQFF
medium-sized	TRBV28	-	TRBJ1-4	TGTGCCAGCAGGCCTCGTGAAGGAATGATGAAACTGTTTTTT	CASRPREGMMKLFF
-	TRBV2	-	TRBJ2-7	TGTGCCAGCAGTGAATCCCCCTCTGGCTTCGGGGGCTACGAGCAGTACTTC	CASSESPSGFGGYEQYF
few	TRBV9	TRBD1	TRBJ1-6	TGTGCCAGCAGCGTCCGGGACAGGAATTCACCCCTCCACTTT	CASSVRDRNSPLHF
medium-sized	TRBV20-1	-	TRBJ2-7	TGCAGTGCTAGAGATTTCCAGGAATACGAGCAGTACTTC	CSARDFQEYEQYF
large	TRBV29-1	-	TRBJ1-2	TGCAGCGTTCAATCGAGCTTATATGGCTACACCTTC	CSVQSSLYGYTF
-	TRBV19	TRBD2	TRBJ2-5	TGTGCCAGTAGTCAAGGACTAGCGGGAGTTGGAGAGACCCAGTACTTC	CASSQGLAGVGETQYF
medium-sized	TRBV27	-	TRBJ1-5	TGTGCCAGCAGTTTATCCGCAGGGGCAAGCAATCAGCCCCAGCATTTT	CASSLSAGASNQPQHF
medium-sized	TRBV12-3/TRBV12-4	-	TRBJ2-7	TGTGCCAGCAGTTTCGGCTACGAGCAGTACTTC	CASSFGYEQYF
-	TRBV20-1	-	TRBJ1-1	TGCAGTGCTACAGAGGGGCTCTTGGGCACTGAAGCTTTCTTT	CSATEGLLGTEAFF
medium-sized	TRBV19	-	TRBJ2-7	TGTGCCAGTAGTATGTCAACAGGGTCCTACGAGCAGTACTTC	CASSMSTGSYEQYF
many	TRBV6-2/TRBV6-3	TRBD2	TRBJ2-3	TGTGCCAGCAGGGCCCTAGCGGGAGAAGCATATACGCAGTATTTT	CASRALAGEAYTQYF
many	TRBV19	-	TRBJ2-4	TGTGCCAGTAGTATAATAGGGGACCGGATTCAGTACTTC	CASSIIGDRIQYF
medium-sized	TRBV25-1	-	TRBJ1-2	TGTGCCAGCAGTGAATTTCGGGGGGCAGACGGCTACACCTTC	CASSEFRGADGYTF
-	TRBV24-1	TRBD1	TRBJ1-5	TGTGCCACCAGTGATTTTATCCCAAGACAGGGGACTAGCAATCAGCCCCAGCATTTT	CATSDFIPRQGTSNQPQHF
medium-sized	TRBV19	TRBD2	TRBJ2-7	TGTGCCAGTAGTTTTAGCGGGAGGGCCTACGAGCAGTACTTC	CASSFSGRAYEQYF
few	TRBV27	-	TRBJ2-1	TGTGCCCGGCGGGCAGGGAGGGGGGACAATGAGCAGTTCTTC	CARRAGRGDNEQFF
many	TRBV15	-	TRBJ2-3	TGTGCCACCAGCAGTAAAGGGCTATTTCAAATCTCGTATTTT	CATSSKGLFQISYF
few	TRBV11-2	TRBD2	TRBJ2-7	TGTGCCAGCAGCCCGACTAGCGGGAAGAGCGAGCAGTACTTC	CASSPTSGKSEQYF
medium-sized	TRBV20-1	-	TRBJ1-5	TGCAGTGCTAGTTTGACAGAGAGCAATCAGCCCCAGCATTTT	CSASLTESNQPQHF
-	TRBV27	-	TRBJ2-7	TGTGCCAGCAGTTTCTCGGGACACCTCTACGAGCAGTACTTC	CASSFSGHLYEQYF
many	TRBV27	-	TRBJ2-1	TGTGCCAGCAGTTGGCAGCTTAGCTCCTACAATGAGCAGTTCTTC	CASSWQLSSYNEQFF
many	TRBV25-1	-	TRBJ1-1	TGTGCCAGCAGAAACAGTTTAAACACTGAAGCTTTCTTT	CASRNSLNTEAFF
many	TRBV9	-	TRBJ2-7	TGTGCCAGCAGCCCCGTGTCTTCCACCGGGGGTTCCGAGCAGTACTTC	CASSPVSSTGGSEQYF
-	TRBV5-5	-	TRBJ1-3	TGTGCCAGCAGCTTGGGACGCTCTGGAAACACCATATATTTT	CASSLGRSGNTIYF
medium-sized	TRBV6-1	TRBD2	TRBJ2-7	TGTGCCAGCAGTTACCCTCGGACTAGCGGGAGGTACGAGCAGTACTTC	CASSYPRTSGRYEQYF
medium-sized	TRBV6-2/TRBV6-3	-	TRBJ2-2	TGTGCCAGCAGTGGAAGCGAGAGTAGCCGTAACACCGGGGAGCTGTTTTTT	CASSGSESSRNTGELFF
medium-sized	TRBV28	TRBD1	TRBJ1-2	TGTGCCAGCAGTTTAAGAGGTCCGACAGGGGGCGAAAGTATCACCTTC	CASSLRGPTGGESITF
few	TRBV5-4	-	TRBJ2-7	TGTGCCAGCAGCTTGGGGGACAACTTGGGGGAGCAGTACTTC	CASSLGDNLGEQYF
medium-sized	TRBV27	TRBD1	TRBJ2-7	TGTGCCAGCACCGATCTCGGGACAGGGACCTACGAGCAGTACTTC	CASTDLGTGTYEQYF
large	TRBV5-6	TRBD1	TRBJ1-3	TGTGCCAGCAGCCGCCGCCCGACAGGGACTGGAAACACCATATATTTT	CASSRRPTGTGNTIYF
medium-sized	TRBV27	TRBD1	TRBJ1-1	TGTGCCAGCAGCCGAGGGGGCCAGGCTGAAGCTTTCTTT	CASSRGGQAEAFF
medium-sized	TRBV30	-	TRBJ1-4	TGTGCCTGGAGTCCCGGGGTCCTGAATGAAAAACTGTTTTTT	CAWSPGVLNEKLFF
medium-sized	TRBV5-6	TRBD1	TRBJ2-7	TGTGCCAGCAGCTACAACGGACAGGCGAGCTCCTACGAGCAGTACTTC	CASSYNGQASSYEQYF
large	TRBV28	-	TRBJ1-4	TGTGCCAGCAGTTTATTGTTCAGGATTGATGAAAAACTGTTTTTT	CASSLLFRIDEKLFF
-	TRBV27	TRBD1	TRBJ2-1	TGTGCCAGCAGTTTCTTACAGGGGAATGAGCAGTTCTTC	CASSFLQGNEQFF
medium-sized	TRBV27	-	TRBJ2-2	TGTGCCAGCAGTTTATACTCGGACAGTACGAACACCGGGGAGCTGTTTTTT	CASSLYSDSTNTGELFF
medium-sized	TRBV6-5	-	TRBJ2-7	TGTGCCAGCAGTTACGGGGCAGGGGACATCTACGAGCAGTACTTC	CASSYGAGDIYEQYF
medium-sized	TRBV19	-	TRBJ1-2	TGTGCCAGTAGTATAGGTCCAGAGCACTATGGCTACACCTTC	CASSIGPEHYGYTF
-	TRBV2	TRBD1	TRBJ2-2	TGTGCCAGCAGTTACACCGTAGGGGGCGCGAACACCGGGGAGCTGTTTTTT	CASSYTVGGANTGELFF
medium-sized	TRBV20-1	-	TRBJ2-1	TGCGGAACCATCCCGGGGGACCTTAATGAGCAGTTCTTC	CGTIPGDLNEQFF
medium-sized	TRBV28	TRBD1	TRBJ1-2	TGTGCCAGCAGTCAACCCTCGGCGGGGACAGCCTATGGCTACACCTTC	CASSQPSAGTAYGYTF
many	TRBV4-1	-	TRBJ2-3	TGCGCCAGCAGCCCGGTGCAGGGAAGTGGCACAAGAACAGATACGCAGTATTTT	CASSPVQGSGTRTDTQYF
medium-sized	TRBV9	-	TRBJ1-3	TGTGCCAGCAGCGTAGCTTCAAAGGGGAAATCTGGAAACACCATATATTTT	CASSVASKGKSGNTIYF
medium-sized	TRBV27	-	TRBJ1-4	TGTGCCAGCAGTTTTTTACGGGGGGCGGGTGAAAAACTGTTTTTT	CASSFLRGAGEKLFF
medium-sized	TRBV27	-	TRBJ2-7	TGTGCCAGCAGTTTAATCGGGTCAGTTTACGAGCAGTACTTC	CASSLIGSVYEQYF
medium-sized	TRBV6-5	TRBD1	TRBJ1-2	TGTGCCAGCACCTACTACTACAGGGGAGGGTATGGCTACACCTTC	CASTYYYRGGYGYTF
medium-sized	TRBV27	-	TRBJ2-1	TGTGCCAGCAGTACAGGGAGAGCTTACAATGAGCAGTTCTTC	CASSTGRAYNEQFF